These T cell receptor beta chains were read from a single sample in a study of T cells in Graves' hyperthyroidism and ophthalmopathy. MiXCR was run by TCRdb on the multiplex PCR reads, yielding one entry per CDR3 protein. The sample includes 300,000 to 450,000 distinct CDR3 sequences, about 15% seen only once; the top ten take roughly 9.6%. The source material was blood. The receptors stem from a woman between 55 and 75 years old with Graves' hyperthyroidism. The CDR3 runs from the conserved cysteine through the conserved F or W.

V gene	CDR3 protein
TRBV10-3	CAIREPGQGTGELFF
TRBV20-1	CSARDRLIGLAGVYEQYF
TRBV6-1	CASTPGWFPDSYYEQHF
TRBV15	CATATGGSNEQFF
TRBV5-4	CASFLASTDTQYF
TRBV5-1	CASSFGLAGGPRHEQFF
TRBV29-1	CSGRGVCYTF
TRBV12-3/TRBV12-4	CASSLGGWSTDTQYF
TRBV10-3	CAISDGVDRTPRGYGYTF
TRBV7-9	CASSRTGGGGDTQYF
TRBV6-2/TRBV6-3	CASRSYPAGVADTQYF
TRBV30	CAWSVRAGAETQYF
TRBV11-2	CASSLIHSPLHF
TRBV7-9	CASRLSEARDRRAGEGYNEQFF
TRBV24-1	CATSDLGGTGELFF
TRBV19	CASSVTAGGTKNIQYF
TRBV2	CASSEAGSSAFTDTQYF
TRBV29-1	CSVGRQFYGYTF
TRBV27	CASRTYLGAGGPSTDTQYF
TRBV28	CASLIGGARGYTF